This T cell receptor beta chain appears in the sequencing data of a study of somatic mutations in cytotoxic T cells in rheumatoid arthritis. CDR1 and CDR2 (germline): SGHAT, FQNNGV. This CDR3 has 14 residues. V was pared by 3 bases and J by 5 bases, with 11 bases between. Study-wide findings and caveats: Clonality of CD8+ T cells, which was compared between rheumatoid arthritis patients and age-matched healthy controls, did not differ significantly. An increase in CD8+ clonality with age was seen in rheumatoid arthritis patients but not in healthy controls. Expanded CD8+ clones had unknown antigen targets.

Produced via immunoSEQ multiplex PCR; TCRdb's table is partial and in-frame only. The sample has some 27,000 clones; over 65% are singletons. The healthy controls consisted of blood donors aged 45 to 60 years at the median (range about 20-75), around 60% of whom were female. This clone has a handful of counts. Its antigen is undetermined. Sequencing used CD8+ T cells sorted from blood. This TCR derives from a woman aged 18 to 35 in good health. The gene calls are TRBV11-2 and TRBJ2-1; D could derive from TRBD1 or TRBD2 (5 bases each). The CDR3 sequence: CASSFAGANNEQFF. Written as DNA, the CDR3 is TGTGCCAGCAGCTTCGCCGGGGCCAACAATGAGCAGTTCTTC.